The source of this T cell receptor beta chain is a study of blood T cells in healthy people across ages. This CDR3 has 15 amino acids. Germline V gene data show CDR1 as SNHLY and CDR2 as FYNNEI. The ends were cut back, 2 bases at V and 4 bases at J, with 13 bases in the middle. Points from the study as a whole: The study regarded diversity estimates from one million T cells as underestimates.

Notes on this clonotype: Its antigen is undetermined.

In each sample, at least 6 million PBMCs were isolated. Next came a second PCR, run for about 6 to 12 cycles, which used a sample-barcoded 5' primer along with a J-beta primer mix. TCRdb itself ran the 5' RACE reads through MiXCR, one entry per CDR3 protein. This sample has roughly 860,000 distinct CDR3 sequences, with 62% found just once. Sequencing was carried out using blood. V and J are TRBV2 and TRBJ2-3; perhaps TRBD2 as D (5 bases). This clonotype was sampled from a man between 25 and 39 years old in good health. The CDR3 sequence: CASSESGIRPDTQYF. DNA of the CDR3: TGTGCCAGCAGTGAATCGGGGATTCGTCCAGATACGCAGTATTTT.